Listed below are T cell receptor beta chains from one sample, sequenced in a study of shared clonotypes between healthy human individuals. Measured with immunoSEQ multiplex PCR; TCRdb has only the in-frame clones, and not every one. The repertoire has some 95,000 clones, approximately 63% of them found once; the top ten carry about 50%. Material for sequencing was memory CD8+ T cells sorted from blood. These receptors were obtained from a man aged 25-45 years in good health. The CDR3 runs from the conserved cysteine through the conserved F or W. Fields, in order: D gene, V gene, clone size, J gene, CDR3 DNA, CDR3 protein. A D gene is named only where the DNA matches it firmly. Some rows have no size entry. The others give once, few or many, or a class for an expanded clone.

TRBD1	TRBV19	many	TRBJ2-3	TGTGCCAGTAGCCGGGACAGGACCCACGAAGATACGCAGTATTTT	CASSRDRTHEDTQYF
-	TRBV14	few	TRBJ1-1	TGTGCCAGCAGCCAAGATCACCGGATAACTGAAGCTTTCTTT	CASSQDHRITEAFF
-	TRBV25-1	-	TRBJ1-5	TGTGCCAGCAGTGGCCGCAATCAGCCCCAGCATTTT	CASSGRNQPQHF
-	TRBV19	-	TRBJ1-2	TGTGCCAGTAGTGTCCAGGGTGATGGCTACACCTTC	CASSVQGDGYTF
TRBD1	TRBV5-5	once	TRBJ2-7	TGTGCCAGCAGCTTGAAACAACCGGGACAGGGGACCCACGAGCAGTACTTC	CASSLKQPGQGTHEQYF
TRBD1	TRBV11-2	-	TRBJ1-4	TGTGCCAGCAGCCCGACAGGGGGGCTTGAGGAAAAACTGTTTTTT	CASSPTGGLEEKLFF
-	TRBV5-7	-	TRBJ2-1	TGTGCCAGCATTAGCTCCTACAATGAGCAGTTCTTC	CASISSYNEQFF
-	TRBV2	-	TRBJ2-5	TGTGCCAGCGGCCCGCAAACTAGTGTCCTGGAGACCCAGTACTTC	CASGPQTSVLETQYF
-	TRBV9	-	TRBJ2-1	TGTGCCAGCAGCCCTCTCGGCGGATATGCCTACAATGAGCAGTTCTTC	CASSPLGGYAYNEQFF
-	TRBV25-1	-	TRBJ1-3	TGTGCCAGCAGTGTTACGACGATCTCTGGAAACACCATATATTTT	CASSVTTISGNTIYF
TRBD1	TRBV10-1	-	TRBJ2-1	TGCGCCAGCAGTCCGACAGGGGGCCACCATAGGCATGGTGAGCAGTTCTTC	CASSPTGGHHRHGEQFF
TRBD1	TRBV19	-	TRBJ2-2	TGTGCCAGTAGTACGGGACAGGAGGCCGGGGAGCTGTTTTTT	CASSTGQEAGELFF
-	TRBV5-4	-	TRBJ2-3	TGTGCCAGCAGCTTTCGGACTCCTAGCACAGATACGCAGTATTTT	CASSFRTPSTDTQYF
TRBD1	TRBV25-1	few	TRBJ2-7	TGTGCCAGCAGTGACGGGACAGGGCATTCGCAGGTTTCCTACGAGCAGTACTTC	CASSDGTGHSQVSYEQYF
-	TRBV29-1	-	TRBJ2-3	TGCAGGGCTGGTTCCGGGACTCCCGATGGTACGCAGTATTTT	CRAGSGTPDGTQYF
TRBD2	TRBV6-1	once	TRBJ2-3	TGTGCCAGCAGTGTGTCTAGCGGGAGCCCTACAGATACGCAGTATTTT	CASSVSSGSPTDTQYF
-	TRBV5-1	-	TRBJ2-7	TGCGCCAGCAGCTTCTATCCTGGGTCCTCCTACGAGCAGTACTTC	CASSFYPGSSYEQYF
-	TRBV9	-	TRBJ2-3	TGTGCCAGCAGCGTCTCGACTACCCGGGATACGCAGTATTTT	CASSVSTTRDTQYF
-	TRBV2	once	TRBJ1-5	TGTGCCAGCAGCGGCCAGACTAATCGTGGCAATCAGCCCCAGCATTTT	CASSGQTNRGNQPQHF
TRBD2	TRBV10-2	-	TRBJ2-7	TGCGCCAGCGGCACCGGGACTAGCTACGAGCAGTACTTC	CASGTGTSYEQYF
-	TRBV28	once	TRBJ1-2	TGTGCCAGCAGTTTAAGATATGGCTACACCTTC	CASSLRYGYTF
-	TRBV7-7	once	TRBJ2-1	TGTGCTAGCAGCTTAGCGACGTGGAATGAGCAGTTCTTC	CASSLATWNEQFF
TRBD1	TRBV27	-	TRBJ2-2	TGTGCCAGCAGCGCCCCAGGGGGCCAAGACACCGGGGAGCTGTTTTTT	CASSAPGGQDTGELFF
-	TRBV10-3	-	TRBJ2-7	TGTGCCATCAGTGAAGGGTCCTCCTACGAGCAGTACTTC	CAISEGSSYEQYF
-	TRBV13	-	TRBJ2-7	TGTGCCAGCAGCTTATCCGGGGCCCTAACCTACGAGCAGTACTTC	CASSLSGALTYEQYF
TRBD2	TRBV9	few	TRBJ2-3	TGTGCCAGCAGCGGAAGCGGGAGAGGAGCAGATACGCAGTATTTT	CASSGSGRGADTQYF
-	TRBV2	-	TRBJ2-3	TGTGCCAGCAGTGCCGGGATACGCACAGATACGCAGTATTTT	CASSAGIRTDTQYF
-	TRBV28	-	TRBJ2-5	TGTGCCAGCAGTTTAGGTTCAGGGTTCATACAAGAGACCCAGTACTTC	CASSLGSGFIQETQYF
-	TRBV2	-	TRBJ1-5	TGTGCCAGCAGGGGGGACGGCAATCAGCCCCAGCATTTT	CASRGDGNQPQHF
-	TRBV20-1	few	TRBJ1-2	TGCAGTGCGGCACGAGGGTCTGGCTACACCTTC	CSAARGSGYTF
-	TRBV28	-	TRBJ2-7	TGTGCCAGCAGTCTAATCAACTACGAGCAGTACTTC	CASSLINYEQYF
-	TRBV29-1	-	TRBJ2-2	TGCAGCGTTGGCGTGGCCAACGCGAACACCGGGGAGCTGTTTTTT	CSVGVANANTGELFF
TRBD2	TRBV5-1	few	TRBJ2-1	TGCGCCAGCAGCATCCTAGGACTAGCGTTGAATGAGCAGTTCTTC	CASSILGLALNEQFF
-	TRBV4-2	-	TRBJ2-3	TGTGCCAGCAGCCCGCGACTAGTCACAGATACGCAGTATTTT	CASSPRLVTDTQYF
-	TRBV7-9	-	TRBJ1-2	TGTGCCAGCAGACCCATGGGGGGAAGAGAAAGGTACACCTTC	CASRPMGGRERYTF
-	TRBV29-1	-	TRBJ2-7	TGCAGCGTGAGCCTCAGCAGCATAAGCTCCTACGAGCAGTACTTC	CSVSLSSISSYEQYF
TRBD1	TRBV15	-	TRBJ1-4	TGTGCCACCAGCAGAGAAGGGGGCGCAGCTAATGAAAAACTGTTTTTT	CATSREGGAANEKLFF
TRBD1	TRBV30	-	TRBJ2-5	TGTGCCTGGAGTCTCACCGGGACAGGGGGGGAGACCCAGTACTTC	CAWSLTGTGGETQYF
TRBD2	TRBV9	-	TRBJ2-2	TGTGCCAGCAGGGGGACTAGCGGGACCGGGGAGCTGTTTTTT	CASRGTSGTGELFF
-	TRBV16	-	TRBJ2-1	TGTGCCAGCAGCAATATACAGGGAAATGAGCAGTTCTTC	CASSNIQGNEQFF
TRBD2	TRBV7-6	-	TRBJ2-1	TGTGCCAGCAGCATTAGTCCTAGCGGGAGTGTCGTTGAGCAGTTCTTC	CASSISPSGSVVEQFF